This TCR beta chain derives from a study of cytomegalovirus exposure and HLA in healthy donors. Whole-study findings and limits: Follow-up analysis found HLA locus-dependent TCR association rates, highest for DRB1 and lowest for HLA-C.

This CDR3 spans 15 amino acids. The germline CDR1 and CDR2 sequences are SGDLS and YYNGEE. The V gene end was trimmed by 4 bases and the J gene end by 1 base; junction bases not matched to a gene: 4. About this clone: Its matching antigen is unknown.

Primers for the PCR totalled 60 Vbeta and 13 Jbeta. The table came from immunoSEQ multiplex PCR; TCRdb's copy has only in-frame clones and leaves some out. The sample carries about 160,000 clones, around 80% recorded once. The rearrangement links TRBV9 to TRBJ2-1; 8 bases line up with TRBD1. The sequence was collected from a young man in good health and CMV-seronegative. What was sequenced was PBMCs. In nucleotides, the CDR3 is TGTGCCAGCAGCCCCCGGGACAGGTCCTACAATGAGCAGTTCTTC. Translating it yields CASSPRDRSYNEQFF.